A single T cell receptor (beta chain) is shown here with its context. This sample is part of a study of control samples from healthy donors and cancer patients. The protocol was immunoSEQ multiplex PCR, while the TCRdb copy is restricted to in-frame clones and leaves out a portion. Of about 140,000 clones listed, around 90% are singletons. V shed 5 bases and J shed 8 bases, with 7 bases lying between them. CDR3 length: 11 amino acids. This clonotype originated in a man younger than 45 in good health. This chain uses TRBV12-3 or TRBV12-4 with TRBJ2-1; D remains unclear. The sample consisted of blood. The CDR3 protein is CASSTVYEQFF. The CDR3 nucleotides read TGTGCCAGCAGTACCGTGTATGAGCAGTTCTTC.